The 7 T cell receptor beta chains in this list originate from one sample, sequenced in a study of T cells in localized non-small cell lung cancer. The method was immunoSEQ multiplex PCR; TCRdb's version includes in-frame clones alone and lacks a portion of them. The sample gives about 20,000 clones, over 85% of which show up once; around 7% is in the top ten. Sequencing was performed on peripheral blood, taken before any cancer treatment. The receptors derive from a male donor aged 60 or over with stage I squamous cell lung carcinoma.

This rearrangement joins TRBV4-3 to TRBJ2-7, with 7 bases fitting TRBD1. Germline trimming cut 2 bases from V and 1 base from J; bases unmatched to any gene: 8. Germline CDR1 reads LGHNA; CDR2 reads YSLEER. This CDR3 contains 16 residues. CDR3 DNA: TGCGCCAGCAGCCAAAAGGCCGGGACAGTTTCCTACGAGCAGTACTTC. It codes for CASSQKAGTVSYEQYF.

The rearrangement joins TRBV2 to TRBJ2-3; no definite D call. CDR1 and CDR2 (germline): SNHLY, FYNNEI. V was shortened by 3 bases and J by 7 bases, with 14 bases between the two germline ends. CDR3 length: 14 amino acids. The CDR3 DNA reads as TGTGCCAGCAGTGATGTCCCTCGTTCCTATACGCAGTATTTT. This translates into CASSDVPRSYTQYF.

This sequence joins TRBV5-6 and TRBJ1-5, with unresolved D. V shed 0 bases and J shed 11 bases, with 15 bases lying between them. This CDR3 comprises 14 residues. Germline CDR1 and CDR2: SGHDT and YYEEEE. CDR3 region: CASSLGTVGVSQHF. CDR3 nucleotides: TGTGCCAGCAGCTTGGGGACGGTCGGGGTGTCCCAGCATTTT.

This chain connects TRBV9 to TRBJ2-5; TRBD1 agrees at 8 bases. The CDR3 consists of 16 residues. V was clipped by 7 bases and J by 2 bases; unmatched bases: 13. Germline CDR1 and CDR2: SGDLS and YYNGEE. The CDR3 DNA reads TGTGCCAGCTCCAAACTCCACGGGACAGGTCAAGAGACCCAGTACTTC. It encodes CASSKLHGTGQETQYF.

The chain has TRBV6-5 and TRBJ1-1, with D possibly TRBD1 on 6 matching bases. CDR1 and CDR2 (germline): MNHEY, SVGAGI. Deletions cut 0 bases from V and 8 bases from J, with 10 bases between. This CDR3 has 13 amino acids. For the CDR3, the DNA is TGTGCCAGCAGTTACTCGGGGGGCGCGGAAGCTTTCTTT. Amino acid sequence: CASSYSGGAEAFF.

The V and J genes are TRBV5-4 and TRBJ1-3; 8 nucleotides agree with TRBD1. Per the germline V gene, CDR1 is SGHNT and CDR2 is YYREEE (reference sequence). CDR3 length: 16 amino acids. J gave up 3 bases and V 1 base, and 6 bases lay outside the gene matches. The CDR3 reads CASSLTDREFGNTIYF. The CDR3 DNA reads as TGTGCCAGCAGCTTGACGGACAGGGAATTTGGAAACACCATATATTTT. Filled out from reference TRBV5-4 and TRBJ1-3, the complete variable domain reads ETGVTQSPTHLIKTRGQQVTLRCSSQSGHNTVSWYQQALGQGPQFIFQYYREEENGRGNFPPRFSGLQFPNYSSELNVNALELDDSALYLCASSLTDREFGNTIYFGEGSWLTVV.

The sample holds a few counts of this clone. This chain uses TRBV19 with TRBJ2-3; possibly TRBD2 for D (5 bases). The CDR3 totals 17 residues. Germline assignment: CDR1 LNHDA and CDR2 SQIVND (reference sequence). The V end was cut by 3 bases, the J end by 6 bases, with 22 bases between. This chain's CDR3 is CASSIRSGFQTGDTQYF. The CDR3, as DNA: TGTGCCAGTAGTATTCGATCAGGCTTCCAGACGGGGGATACGCAGTATTTT.